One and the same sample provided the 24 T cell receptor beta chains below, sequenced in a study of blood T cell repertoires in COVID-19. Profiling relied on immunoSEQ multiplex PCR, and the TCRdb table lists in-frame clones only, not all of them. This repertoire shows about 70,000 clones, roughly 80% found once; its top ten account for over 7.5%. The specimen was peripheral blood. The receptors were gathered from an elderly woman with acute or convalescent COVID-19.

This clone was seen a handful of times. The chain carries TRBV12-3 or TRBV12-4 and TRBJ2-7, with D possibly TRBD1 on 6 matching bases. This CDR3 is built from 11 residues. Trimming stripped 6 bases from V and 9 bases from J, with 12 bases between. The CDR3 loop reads CASRGEQGQYF. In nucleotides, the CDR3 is TGTGCCAGCAGGGGTGAACAGGGGCAGTACTTC.

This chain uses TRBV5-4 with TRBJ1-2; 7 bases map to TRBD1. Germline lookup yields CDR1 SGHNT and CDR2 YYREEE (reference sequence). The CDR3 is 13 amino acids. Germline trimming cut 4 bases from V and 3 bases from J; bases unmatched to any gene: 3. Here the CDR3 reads CASSVTGDYGYTF. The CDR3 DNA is TGTGCCAGCAGCGTAACAGGGGACTATGGCTACACCTTC.

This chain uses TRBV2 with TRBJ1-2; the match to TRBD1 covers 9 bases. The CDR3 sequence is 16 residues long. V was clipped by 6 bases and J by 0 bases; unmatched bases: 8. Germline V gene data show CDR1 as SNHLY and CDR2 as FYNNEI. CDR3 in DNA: TGTGCCAGCAGAAGGGACAGGGTAGAGGCTAACTATGGCTACACCTTC. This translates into CASRRDRVEANYGYTF.

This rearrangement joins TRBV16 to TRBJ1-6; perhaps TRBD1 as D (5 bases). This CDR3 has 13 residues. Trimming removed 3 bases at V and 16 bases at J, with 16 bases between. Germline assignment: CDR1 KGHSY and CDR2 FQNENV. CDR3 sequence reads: CASSHPQGRGLHF. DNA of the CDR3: TGTGCCAGCAGCCACCCCCAGGGACGGGGGCTCCACTTT.

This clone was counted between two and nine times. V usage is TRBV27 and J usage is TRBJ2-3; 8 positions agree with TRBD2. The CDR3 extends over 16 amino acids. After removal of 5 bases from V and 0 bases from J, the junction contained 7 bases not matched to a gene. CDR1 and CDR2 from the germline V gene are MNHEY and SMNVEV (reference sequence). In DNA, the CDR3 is TGTGCCAGCAGTAGTAGCGGGGCAACTAGCACAGATACGCAGTATTTT. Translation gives CASSSSGATSTDTQYF.

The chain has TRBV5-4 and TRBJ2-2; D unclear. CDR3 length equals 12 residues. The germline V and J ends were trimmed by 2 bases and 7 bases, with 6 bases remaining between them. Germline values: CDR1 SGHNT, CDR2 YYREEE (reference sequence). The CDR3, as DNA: TGTGCCAGCAGCTTCCCCGGCGGGGAGCTGTTTTTT. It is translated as CASSFPGGELFF.

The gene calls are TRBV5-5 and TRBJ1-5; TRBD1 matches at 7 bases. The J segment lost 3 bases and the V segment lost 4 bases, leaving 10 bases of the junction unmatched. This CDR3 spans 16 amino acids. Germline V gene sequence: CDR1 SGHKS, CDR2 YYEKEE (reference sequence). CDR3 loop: CASSQGGQANNQPQHF. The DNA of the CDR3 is TGTGCCAGCAGCCAGGGTGGACAGGCTAACAATCAGCCCCAGCATTTT.

CDR3 in amino acids: CASSPKGHMNTEAFF. The CDR3 nucleotides read TGTGCCAGCTCACCCAAAGGACACATGAACACTGAAGCTTTCTTT. This chain joins TRBV18 and TRBJ1-1, with a weak D call TRBD1 (5 bases). Trimming left V 3 bases short and J 0 bases short, with 11 bases between. The germline V gene encodes CDR1 KGHSH and CDR2 LQKENI. The CDR3 totals 15 residues.

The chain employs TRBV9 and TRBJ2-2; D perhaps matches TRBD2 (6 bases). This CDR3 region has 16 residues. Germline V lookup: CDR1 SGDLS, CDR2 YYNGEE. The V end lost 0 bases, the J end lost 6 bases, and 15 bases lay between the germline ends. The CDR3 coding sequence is TGTGCCAGCAGCGTAGGTTCGGGGGTAGCAGCCGGGGAGCTGTTTTTT. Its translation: CASSVGSGVAAGELFF. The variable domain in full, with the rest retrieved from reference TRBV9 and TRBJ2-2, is DSGVTQTPKHLITATGQRVTLRCSPRSGDLSVYWYQQSLDQGLQFLIQYYNGEERAKGNILERFSAQQFPDLHSELNLSSLELGDSALYFCASSVGSGVAAGELFFGEGSRLTVL.

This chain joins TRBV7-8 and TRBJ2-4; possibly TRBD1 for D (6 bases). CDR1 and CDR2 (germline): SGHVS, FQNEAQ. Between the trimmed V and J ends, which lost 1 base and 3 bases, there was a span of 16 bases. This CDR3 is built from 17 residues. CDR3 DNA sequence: TGTGCCAGCAGCTTAGGGGCCTTGAGACAGGTCAAAAACATTCAGTACTTC. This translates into CASSLGALRQVKNIQYF.

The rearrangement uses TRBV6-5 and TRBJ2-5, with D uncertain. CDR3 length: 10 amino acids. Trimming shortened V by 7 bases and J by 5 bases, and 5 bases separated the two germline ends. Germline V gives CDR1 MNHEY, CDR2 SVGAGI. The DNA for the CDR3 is TGTGCCAGCAACTGGGAGACCCAGTACTTC. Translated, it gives CASNWETQYF.

The CDR3 is CAWSALSPQGALGYTF. The CDR3 nucleotides are TGTGCCTGGAGTGCCCTCTCCCCTCAGGGGGCCCTTGGCTACACCTTC. V is TRBV30 and J is TRBJ1-2; TRBD1 agrees at 8 bases. Losses at the gene ends were 1 base for V and 7 bases for J; bases not matched to a gene: 14. The CDR3 totals 16 residues. Germline CDR1 and CDR2: GTSNPN and SVGIG (reference sequence).

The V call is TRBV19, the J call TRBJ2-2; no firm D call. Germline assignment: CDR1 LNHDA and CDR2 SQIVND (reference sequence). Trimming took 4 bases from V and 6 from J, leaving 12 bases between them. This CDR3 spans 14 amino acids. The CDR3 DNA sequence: TGTGCCAGTAGTAGGGCGCGTCAGGCCGGGGAGCTGTTTTTT. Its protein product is CASSRARQAGELFF.

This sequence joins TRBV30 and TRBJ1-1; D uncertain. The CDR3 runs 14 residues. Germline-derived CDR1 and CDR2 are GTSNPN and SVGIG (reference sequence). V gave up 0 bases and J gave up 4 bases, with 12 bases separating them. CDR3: CAWSVSGWGTEAFF. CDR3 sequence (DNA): TGTGCCTGGAGTGTATCGGGGTGGGGCACTGAAGCTTTCTTT. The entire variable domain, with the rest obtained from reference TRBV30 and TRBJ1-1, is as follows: SQTIHQWPATLVQPVGSPLSLECTVEGTSNPNLYWYRQAAGRGLQLLFYSVGIGQISSEVPQNLSASRPQDRQFILSSKKLLLSDSGFYLCAWSVSGWGTEAFFGQGTRLTVV.

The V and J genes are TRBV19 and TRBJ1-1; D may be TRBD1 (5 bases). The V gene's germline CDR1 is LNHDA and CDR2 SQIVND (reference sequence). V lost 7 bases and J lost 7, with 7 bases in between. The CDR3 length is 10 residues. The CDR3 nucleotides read TGTGCCAGTATGGGGCTTGAAGCTTTCTTT. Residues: CASMGLEAFF.

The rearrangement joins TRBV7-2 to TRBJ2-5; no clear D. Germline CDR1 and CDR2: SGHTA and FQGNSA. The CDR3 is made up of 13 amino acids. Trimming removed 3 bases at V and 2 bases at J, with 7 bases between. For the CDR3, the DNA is TGTGCCAGCAGCTTTTACCAGCAAGAGACCCAGTACTTC. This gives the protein CASSFYQQETQYF.

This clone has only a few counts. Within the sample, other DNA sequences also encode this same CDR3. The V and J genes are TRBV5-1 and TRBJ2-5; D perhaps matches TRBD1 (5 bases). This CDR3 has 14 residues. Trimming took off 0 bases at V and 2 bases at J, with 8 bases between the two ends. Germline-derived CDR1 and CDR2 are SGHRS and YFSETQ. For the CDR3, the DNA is TGCGCCAGCAGCTTGGGCGCAGGGCAAGAGACCCAGTACTTC. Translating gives CASSLGAGQETQYF.

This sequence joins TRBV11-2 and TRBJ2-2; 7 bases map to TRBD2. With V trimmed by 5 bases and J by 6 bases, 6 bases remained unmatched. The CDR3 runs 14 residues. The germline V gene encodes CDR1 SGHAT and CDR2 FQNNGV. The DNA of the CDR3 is TGTGCCAGCAGCCTAGGTGGGGGGGCCGGGGAGCTGTTTTTT. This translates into CASSLGGGAGELFF. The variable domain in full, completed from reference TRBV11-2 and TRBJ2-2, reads EAGVAQSPRYKIIEKRQSVAFWCNPISGHATLYWYQQILGQGPKLLIQFQNNGVVDDSQLPKDRFSAERLKGVDSTLKIQPAKLEDSAVYLCASSLGGGAGELFFGEGSRLTVL.

CDR3 sequence: CASSIGGSGEKLFF. CDR3 nucleotide sequence: TGTGCCAGTAGTATCGGGGGTTCGGGTGAAAAACTGTTTTTT. The chain is built from TRBV19 and TRBJ1-4; weak D call: TRBD1 (5 bases). The CDR3 covers 14 residues. V lost 3 bases to trimming and J lost 7 bases, with 12 bases between them. CDR1 and CDR2 (germline): LNHDA, SQIVND (reference sequence).

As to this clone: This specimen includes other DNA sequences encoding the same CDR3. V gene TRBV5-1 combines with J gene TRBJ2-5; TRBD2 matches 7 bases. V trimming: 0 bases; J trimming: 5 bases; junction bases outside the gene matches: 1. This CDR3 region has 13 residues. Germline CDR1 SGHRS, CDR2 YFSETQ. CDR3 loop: CASSLGGGETQYF. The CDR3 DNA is TGCGCCAGCAGCTTGGGCGGGGGTGAGACCCAGTACTTC.

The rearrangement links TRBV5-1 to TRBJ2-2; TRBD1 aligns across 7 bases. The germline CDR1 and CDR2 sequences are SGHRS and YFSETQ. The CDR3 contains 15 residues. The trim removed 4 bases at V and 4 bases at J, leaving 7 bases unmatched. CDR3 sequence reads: CASSPGTAPTGELFF. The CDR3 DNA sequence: TGCGCCAGCAGCCCAGGGACAGCACCCACCGGGGAGCTGTTTTTT.

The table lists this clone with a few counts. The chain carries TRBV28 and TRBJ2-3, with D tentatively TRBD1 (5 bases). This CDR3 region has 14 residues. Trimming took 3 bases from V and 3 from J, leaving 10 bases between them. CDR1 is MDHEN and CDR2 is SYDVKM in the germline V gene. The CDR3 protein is CASSFLQGTDTQYF. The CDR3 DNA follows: TGTGCCAGCAGTTTCTTGCAGGGAACAGATACGCAGTATTTT. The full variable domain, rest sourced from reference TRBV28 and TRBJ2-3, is DVKVTQSSRYLVKRTGEKVFLECVQDMDHENMFWYRQDPGLGLRLIYFSYDVKMKEKGDIPEGYSVSREKKERFSLILESASTNQTSMYLCASSFLQGTDTQYFGPGTRLTVL.

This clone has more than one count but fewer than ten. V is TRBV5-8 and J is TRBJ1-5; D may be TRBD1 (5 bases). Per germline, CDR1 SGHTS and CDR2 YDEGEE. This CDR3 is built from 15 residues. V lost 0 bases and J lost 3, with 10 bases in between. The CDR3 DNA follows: TGTGCCAGCAGCTTGGGGCGGGACCCCAATCAGCCCCAGCATTTT. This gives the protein CASSLGRDPNQPQHF.

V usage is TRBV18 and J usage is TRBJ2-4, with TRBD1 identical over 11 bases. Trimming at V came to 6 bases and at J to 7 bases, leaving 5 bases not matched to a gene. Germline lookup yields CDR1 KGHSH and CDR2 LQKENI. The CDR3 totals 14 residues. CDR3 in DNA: TGTGCCAGCTCCCAAGGACAGGGGGCCAACATTCAGTACTTC. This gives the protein CASSQGQGANIQYF.